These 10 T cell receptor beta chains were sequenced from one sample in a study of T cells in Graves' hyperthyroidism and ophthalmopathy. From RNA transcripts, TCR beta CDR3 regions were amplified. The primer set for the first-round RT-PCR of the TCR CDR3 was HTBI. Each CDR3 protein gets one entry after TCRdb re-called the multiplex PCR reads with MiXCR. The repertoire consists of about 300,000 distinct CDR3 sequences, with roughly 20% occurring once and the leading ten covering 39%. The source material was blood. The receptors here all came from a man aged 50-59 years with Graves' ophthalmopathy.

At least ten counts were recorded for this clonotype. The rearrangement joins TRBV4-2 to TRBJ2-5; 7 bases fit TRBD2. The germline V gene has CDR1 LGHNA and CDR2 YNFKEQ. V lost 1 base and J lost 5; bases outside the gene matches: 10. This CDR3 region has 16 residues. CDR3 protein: CASSQVLSGGGETQYF. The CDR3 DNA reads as TGTGCCAGCAGCCAAGTCTTGTCGGGAGGAGGTGAGACCCAGTACTTC.

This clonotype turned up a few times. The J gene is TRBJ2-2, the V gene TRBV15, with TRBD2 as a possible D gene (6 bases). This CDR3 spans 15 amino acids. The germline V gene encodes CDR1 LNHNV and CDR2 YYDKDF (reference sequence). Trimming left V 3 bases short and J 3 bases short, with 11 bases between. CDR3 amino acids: CATSRTSRDTGELFF. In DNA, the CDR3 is TGTGCCACCAGCAGGACTAGTAGGGACACCGGGGAGCTGTTTTTT.

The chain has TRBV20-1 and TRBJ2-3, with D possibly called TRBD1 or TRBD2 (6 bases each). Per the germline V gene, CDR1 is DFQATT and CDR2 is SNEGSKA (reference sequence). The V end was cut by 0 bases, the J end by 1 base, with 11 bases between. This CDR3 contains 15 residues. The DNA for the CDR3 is TGCAGTGCTAGAGATACGGGGGCCCGCACAGATACGCAGTATTTT. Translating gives CSARDTGARTDTQYF.

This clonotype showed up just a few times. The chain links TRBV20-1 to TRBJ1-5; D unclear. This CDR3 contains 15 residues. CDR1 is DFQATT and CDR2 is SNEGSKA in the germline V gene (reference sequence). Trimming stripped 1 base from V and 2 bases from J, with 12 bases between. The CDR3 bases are TGCAGTGCTAGAGCCCCTTGGCAGCGCAATCAGCCCCAGCATTTT. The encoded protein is CSARAPWQRNQPQHF.

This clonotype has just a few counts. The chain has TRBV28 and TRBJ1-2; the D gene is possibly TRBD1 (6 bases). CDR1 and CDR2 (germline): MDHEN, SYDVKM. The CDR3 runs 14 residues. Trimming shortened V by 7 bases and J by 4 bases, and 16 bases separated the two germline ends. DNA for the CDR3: TGTGCCAGCAAGCCATACACAGGGCCCTATGGCTACACCTTC. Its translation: CASKPYTGPYGYTF.

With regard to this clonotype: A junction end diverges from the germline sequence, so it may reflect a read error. DNA for the CDR3: TGTGCCAGCAGCTTTACAGGATCTAGCACAGATACGCAGTATTTT. Amino acid sequence: CASSFTGSSTDTQYF. The genes are TRBV5-1 and TRBJ2-3, with D maybe TRBD1 (5 bases). The CDR3 length is 15 residues. Germline V lookup: CDR1 SGHRS, CDR2 YFSETQ.

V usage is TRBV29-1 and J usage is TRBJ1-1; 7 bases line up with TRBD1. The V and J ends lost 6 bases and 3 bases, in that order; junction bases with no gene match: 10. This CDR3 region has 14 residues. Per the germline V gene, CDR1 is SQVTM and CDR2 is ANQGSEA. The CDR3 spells CSVNRGGMDTEAFF. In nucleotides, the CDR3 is TGCAGCGTCAACAGGGGAGGGATGGACACTGAAGCTTTCTTT.

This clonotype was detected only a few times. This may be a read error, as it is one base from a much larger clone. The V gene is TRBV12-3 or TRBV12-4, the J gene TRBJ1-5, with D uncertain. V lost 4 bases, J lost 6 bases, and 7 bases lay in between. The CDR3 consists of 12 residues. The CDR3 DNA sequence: TGTGCCAGCAGTTCCCCGAGTCAGCCCCAGCATTTT. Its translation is CASSSPSQPQHF.

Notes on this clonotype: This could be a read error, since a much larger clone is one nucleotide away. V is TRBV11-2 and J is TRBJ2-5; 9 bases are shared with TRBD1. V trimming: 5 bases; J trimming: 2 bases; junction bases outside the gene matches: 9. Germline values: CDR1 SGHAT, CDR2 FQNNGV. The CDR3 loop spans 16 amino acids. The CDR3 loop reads CASSPGTGIYQETQYF. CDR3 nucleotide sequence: TGTGCCAGCAGCCCCGGGACAGGGATTTATCAAGAGACCCAGTACTTC.

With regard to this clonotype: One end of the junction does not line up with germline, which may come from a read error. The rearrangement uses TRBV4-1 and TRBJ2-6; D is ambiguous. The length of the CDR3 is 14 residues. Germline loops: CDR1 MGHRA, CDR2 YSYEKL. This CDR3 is CASASISGANVLTF. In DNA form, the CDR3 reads TGTGCCAGCGCCTCGATCTCTGGGGCCAACGTCCTGACTTTC.